Shown below are 26 T cell receptor beta chains from a single sample sequenced in a study of blood T cells in healthy people across ages. Then a second PCR, running roughly 6 to 11 cycles, was carried out with a sample-barcoded 5' primer and a J-beta primer mix. One entry per CDR3 protein results from TCRdb running MiXCR on the 5' RACE reads. The repertoire includes over 300,000 distinct CDR3 sequences, 45% to 60% of them detected once, and approximately 51% sits in the top ten. The sequenced material came from blood. These receptors originate from a man in his fifties or sixties in good health.

This clonotype has a handful of counts. V gene TRBV19 combines with J gene TRBJ2-5; D perhaps matches TRBD1 (5 bases). With 6 bases removed from V and 5 bases from J, the gap between germline ends came to 19 bases. Germline V CDR1 and CDR2: LNHDA, SQIVND (reference sequence). CDR3 length: 15 residues. CDR3 sequence (DNA): TGTGCCAGTAGGGACACACCCAGTGCGATGGAGACCCAGTACTTC. Its translation: CASRDTPSAMETQYF.

V gene TRBV7-2 combines with J gene TRBJ2-1; D gene uncertain. This CDR3 is built from 17 residues. The V gene's germline CDR1 is SGHTA and CDR2 FQGNSA. V lost 5 bases and J lost 0, with 17 bases in between. The CDR3 sequence: CASSVRAGWSSYNEQFF. The CDR3 coding sequence is TGTGCCAGCAGCGTTAGGGCTGGCTGGAGCTCCTACAATGAGCAGTTCTTC.

This clonotype was seen a few times. The chain carries TRBV9 and TRBJ1-2; 7 bases line up with TRBD1. V gave up 4 bases and J gave up 2 bases; unmatched junction bases: 5. The V gene's germline CDR1 is SGDLS and CDR2 YYNGEE. The CDR3 spans 14 residues. The CDR3, as DNA: TGTGCCAGCAGCCCCGGACAGGAGAACTATGGCTACACCTTC. Translation gives CASSPGQENYGYTF.

The CDR3 sequence: CASSYRQNTEAFF. The DNA of the CDR3 is TGTGCCAGCAGTTACCGACAGAACACTGAAGCTTTCTTT. The chain has TRBV27 and TRBJ1-1; D is uncertain. CDR3 length: 13 residues. The germline gives CDR1 MNHEY, CDR2 SMNVEV (reference sequence). The ends were cut back, 4 bases at V and 1 base at J, with 7 bases in the middle.

J is TRBJ2-3 and V is TRBV4-1; maybe TRBD2 (6 bases). V was trimmed by 6 bases and J by 6 bases, leaving 16 bases between them. Germline V lookup: CDR1 MGHRA, CDR2 YSYEKL. The CDR3 consists of 14 residues. CDR3 DNA: TGCGCCAGCAGTCCTACACGGGCGGGGGATACGCAGTATTTT. The encoded protein is CASSPTRAGDTQYF.

The chain uses TRBV3-1 and TRBJ2-3; D might be TRBD2 (5 bases). The germline CDR1 and CDR2 sequences are LGHDT and YNNKEL (reference sequence). Trimming left V 3 bases short and J 5 bases short, with 21 bases between. The CDR3 loop spans 17 amino acids. CDR3 loop: CASSQPKTGKGLDTQYF. Written as DNA, the CDR3 is TGTGCCAGCAGCCAGCCGAAGACCGGGAAAGGTCTAGATACGCAGTATTTT.

The V gene is TRBV6-5, the J gene TRBJ1-1, with D possibly matching TRBD1 (5 bases). Deletions cut 0 bases from V and 0 bases from J, with 11 bases between. The CDR3 totals 16 residues. Per germline, CDR1 MNHEY and CDR2 SVGAGI. As DNA, the CDR3 is TGTGCCAGCAGTTACTCCCGACAGCAAATGAACACTGAAGCTTTCTTT. Its translation: CASSYSRQQMNTEAFF.

The chain carries TRBV7-2 and TRBJ1-2; unclear D gene. CDR1 SGHTA and CDR2 FQGNSA come from the germline V gene. The germline V and J ends were trimmed by 3 bases and 0 bases, with 14 bases remaining between them. The CDR3 has 16 amino acids. CDR3 sequence: CASSFNPIASNYGYTF. The CDR3 region has the DNA TGTGCCAGCAGCTTTAATCCCATTGCATCTAACTATGGCTACACCTTC. Using reference TRBV7-2 and TRBJ1-2 for the parts outside the CDR3, the full variable domain is GAGVSQSPSNKVTEKGKDVELRCDPISGHTALYWYRQSLGQGLEFLIYFQGNSAPDKSGLPSDRFSAERTGGSVSTLTIQRTQQEDSAVYLCASSFNPIASNYGYTFGSGTRLTVV.

In its sample, this clonotype was seen a few times. The chain links TRBV5-1 to TRBJ2-5; perhaps TRBD1 as D (6 bases). The tail of the sequence fits TRBJ2-7 better, so the J call may be wrong. The V gene's germline CDR1 is SGHRS and CDR2 YFSETQ. This CDR3 has 14 amino acids. CDR3 in amino acids: CASSLNRAEDEQYF. CDR3 in DNA: TGCGCCAGCAGCTTAAACAGGGCAGAGGACGAGCAGTACTTC.

This clonotype was seen more than once but under ten times. Given a much more abundant clone one base away, this may be a read error. V and J are TRBV27 and TRBJ2-1; 12 nucleotides agree with TRBD1. V lost 5 bases and J lost 7; bases outside the gene matches: 6. CDR3 length equals 15 residues. The germline CDR1 and CDR2 sequences are MNHEY and SMNVEV (reference sequence). The CDR3 region is CASSPGTGGKNEQFF. CDR3 bases: TGTGCCAGCAGTCCCGGGACAGGGGGCAAGAATGAGCAGTTCTTC.

This chain links TRBV28 with TRBJ2-5; TRBD2 aligns across 12 bases. The CDR3 is 14 amino acids. Per the germline V gene, CDR1 is MDHEN and CDR2 is SYDVKM. V lost 5 bases and J lost 7; bases outside the gene matches: 5. CDR3 DNA sequence: TGTGCCAGCAGTCTTCTAGCGGGAGGGGGGACCCAGTACTTC. It codes for CASSLLAGGGTQYF.

At least ten counts were recorded for this clonotype. The chain combines TRBV6-5 with TRBJ2-1; D gene ambiguous. The CDR3 spans 14 residues. Germline values: CDR1 MNHEY, CDR2 SVGAGI. Trimming pared 0 bases from V and 2 bases from J, leaving 5 bases between. The CDR3, as DNA: TGTGCCAGCAGTTACTCTCGGACCTACAATGAGCAGTTCTTC. Its translation: CASSYSRTYNEQFF.

This clonotype occurred many times. The chain's CDR3 is CASSRPDSNTDTQYF. The CDR3 DNA sequence: TGTGCCAGCAGTCGACCGGACAGTAACACAGATACGCAGTATTTT. V usage is TRBV5-5 and J usage is TRBJ2-3; D might be TRBD1 (6 bases). Trimming cost V 5 bases and J 2 bases, with 15 bases left between them. Germline V gives CDR1 SGHKS, CDR2 YYEKEE (reference sequence). The CDR3 consists of 15 residues.

This clonotype was observed a few times. The CDR3 protein is CASSAAGSEQFF. The CDR3 region has the DNA TGTGCCAGCAGCGCTGCCGGGTCGGAGCAGTTCTTC. The chain links TRBV7-2 to TRBJ2-7; the D is unclear. The closer fit of TRBJ2-1 to the DNA end suggests the J call may be wrong. Germline V gives CDR1 SGHTA, CDR2 FQGNSA. The CDR3 totals 12 residues.

V and J are TRBV5-1 and TRBJ2-3; a weak D match, TRBD1 (5 bases). The V and J ends lost 0 bases and 4 bases respectively, with 9 bases between them. Per germline, CDR1 SGHRS and CDR2 YFSETQ. The CDR3 has 14 amino acids. The CDR3 DNA sequence: TGCGCCAGCAGCTTGGCCAGGGCCCCAGATACGCAGTATTTT. It codes for CASSLARAPDTQYF.

With respect to this clonotype: This may come from a read error, since a much larger clone is one base off. The V and J genes are TRBV20-1 and TRBJ2-1; D perhaps matches TRBD1 (6 bases). The end of the DNA fits TRBJ2-7 better, so the J call may be wrong. Germline CDR1 and CDR2: DFQATT and SNEGSKA (reference sequence). The CDR3 has 14 residues. CDR3 sequence reads: CSSSQGSSYNEQYF. CDR3 nucleotides: TGCAGCTCTTCCCAGGGGTCCTCCTACAATGAGCAGTACTTC.

This sequence joins TRBV3-1 and TRBJ2-5; D is perhaps TRBD1 (6 bases). Gene TRBJ2-7 matches the end of the DNA better, so the J call may be wrong. CDR1 LGHDT and CDR2 YNNKEL come from the germline V gene (reference sequence). This CDR3 region has 14 residues. CDR3 in DNA: TGTGCCAGCAGCCAACAGGGGCGGCCATACGAGCAGTACTTC. It codes for CASSQQGRPYEQYF.

The V call is TRBV12-3 or TRBV12-4, the J call TRBJ1-5; 9 bases match TRBD1. V dropped 6 bases and J dropped 3; count of bases not matched to a gene: 6. The CDR3 extends over 15 amino acids. The CDR3: CASSRGQGVNQPQHF. The CDR3 DNA reads as TGTGCCAGCAGCCGGGGACAGGGAGTCAATCAGCCCCAGCATTTT.

This clonotype was found a few times. The V call is TRBV4-2, the J call TRBJ2-7, with TRBD2 matching over 8 bases. CDR1 is LGHNA, CDR2 YNFKEQ, per germline. J lost 2 bases, V lost 0 bases, and 3 bases had no gene match. This CDR3 has 15 residues. This chain's CDR3 is CASSQELADTYEQYF. The CDR3 DNA reads TGTGCCAGCAGCCAAGAACTAGCGGATACCTACGAGCAGTACTTC.

This rearrangement joins TRBV20-1 to TRBJ1-3; 8 bases match TRBD1. There are 14 residues in the CDR3. J was trimmed by 4 bases and V by 5 bases; bases with no gene match: 7. Germline V gene lookup returns CDR1 DFQATT and CDR2 SNEGSKA (reference sequence). CDR3 DNA sequence: TGCAGTGCTGTGGACAGGGACCTCGGAAACACCATATATTTT. This sequence encodes CSAVDRDLGNTIYF.

This clonotype has a handful of counts. This chain links TRBV5-1 with TRBJ2-1; TRBD2 matches 12 bases. The CDR3 runs 18 residues. V shed 4 bases and J 6 bases; nucleotides not matched to a gene: 14. Germline lookup yields CDR1 SGHRS and CDR2 YFSETQ. The chain's CDR3 is CASSTGLAGRDSLNEQFF. The CDR3 DNA reads as TGCGCCAGCAGCACCGGACTAGCGGGGCGAGATAGTCTCAATGAGCAGTTCTTC.

The V gene is TRBV6-2 or TRBV6-3, the J gene TRBJ2-6; 10 nucleotides match TRBD2. Losses at the gene ends were 6 bases for V and 2 bases for J; bases not matched to a gene: 7. The germline gives CDR1 MNHEY, CDR2 SVGEGT. This CDR3 spans 17 amino acids. The DNA of the CDR3 is TGTGCCAGCAGGGGACTAGCGTCTTTCCCTGGGGCCAACGTCCTGACTTTC. Protein product: CASRGLASFPGANVLTF.

The chain joins TRBV5-1 to TRBJ1-4; D possibly corresponds to TRBD1 (5 bases). Germline CDR1 and CDR2: SGHRS and YFSETQ. Between the trimmed V and J ends, which lost 4 bases and 8 bases, there was a span of 15 bases. This CDR3 contains 14 residues. CDR3 in amino acids: CASSLTGGSEKLFF. DNA for the CDR3: TGCGCCAGCAGCCTCACGGGGGGGAGCGAAAAACTGTTTTTT.

The chain has TRBV20-1 and TRBJ2-1; 9 bases map to TRBD2. Trimming cost V 4 bases and J 2 bases; bases outside gene matches: 6. The CDR3 consists of 15 residues. Per the germline V gene, CDR1 is DFQATT and CDR2 is SNEGSKA (reference sequence). DNA for the CDR3: TGCAGTGCTAAGGCCGGGACTAGCCCCTACAATGAGCAGTTCTTC. Protein product: CSAKAGTSPYNEQFF.

V usage is TRBV9 and J usage is TRBJ2-1; tentatively, D is TRBD1 or TRBD2 (5 bases each). The DNA end is a closer match to TRBJ2-7, so the J assignment may be wrong. CDR3 length equals 14 residues. The germline V gene has CDR1 SGDLS and CDR2 YYNGEE. The CDR3 bases are TGTGCCAGCAGCGTAGACGGGGCCTACAATGAGCAGTACTTC. Translated, it gives CASSVDGAYNEQYF.

The V gene is TRBV7-9, the J gene TRBJ1-2; D is unresolved. CDR1 is SEHNR, CDR2 FQNEAQ, per germline (reference sequence). This CDR3 has 17 residues. V lost 3 bases, J lost 4 bases, and 21 bases lay in between. The CDR3 region has the DNA TGTGCCAGCAGCTTCCCATTGGTTGCAGAAACTGCCTATGGCTACACCTTC. It yields the protein CASSFPLVAETAYGYTF.